These T cell receptor beta chains were read from a single sample in a study of blood T cell repertoires in COVID-19. The assay was immunoSEQ multiplex PCR, and TCRdb's table has in-frame clones only and misses some. The table records 90,000 to 120,000 clones, 90% to 95% of them present only once. The sample taken for sequencing was peripheral blood. The receptors come from a woman aged 25-40 years with acute or convalescent COVID-19. Both conserved end residues are part of each CDR3. Fields, in order: D gene, clone size, J gene, V gene, CDR3 DNA, CDR3 protein. A D gene is named only where the DNA matches it firmly. Part of the rows lack a size; the others show once, few, many or a class for expanded clones.

>TRBD1|.|TRBJ1-2|TRBV9
TGTGCCAGCAGCGTAGCAGGGGGCGGGGGCTACACCTTC
CASSVAGGGGYTF
>TRBD2|.|TRBJ2-7|TRBV5-1
TGCGCCAGCAGCCCTCGGGGGGGGGCAACCTACGAGCAGTACTTC
CASSPRGGATYEQYF
>.|.|TRBJ2-1|TRBV4-3
TGCGCCAGCAGCCGGACCTTAGGCGGGGCTAACAATGAGCAGTTCTTC
CASSRTLGGANNEQFF
>.|.|TRBJ1-3|TRBV30
TGTGCCTGGAGCTCAGGTTCTGGAAACACCATATATTTT
CAWSSGSGNTIYF
>.|once|TRBJ1-1|TRBV6-5
TGTGCCAGCAGTCGGGACATCCAGAACACTGAAGCTTTCTTT
CASSRDIQNTEAFF
>TRBD2|.|TRBJ2-1|TRBV5-1
TGCGCCAGCAGCTCTAGCGGGGGCTCCTACAATGAGCAGTTCTTC
CASSSSGGSYNEQFF
>.|.|TRBJ1-5|TRBV12-5
TGTGCTAGTGGTTTGGCCTTGACAGGATGGGGCAATCAGCCCCAGCATTTT
CASGLALTGWGNQPQHF
>TRBD1|.|TRBJ2-1|TRBV6-5
TGTGCCAGCAGTTACTCAGACAGGGGCCCCTACAATGAGCAGTTCTTC
CASSYSDRGPYNEQFF
>TRBD2|.|TRBJ2-3|TRBV11-2
TGTGCCAGCAGCCCCCAACTAGCGGGGGGGCCGGGGGATACGCAGTATTTT
CASSPQLAGGPGDTQYF
>.|few|TRBJ1-2|TRBV27
TGTGCCAGCAGTTTAGCAGCTAACTATGGCTACACCTTC
CASSLAANYGYTF
>TRBD2|.|TRBJ2-3|TRBV7-3
TGTGCCAGCAGCGATAGCGGGCACAGCACAGATACGCAGTATTTT
CASSDSGHSTDTQYF
>TRBD2|.|TRBJ2-1|TRBV19
TGTGCCAGTAGCCTAGCGGGGGGGGATGAGCAGTTCTTC
CASSLAGGDEQFF
>TRBD1|.|TRBJ1-5|TRBV7-2
TGTGCCAGCAGCCCAACAAGTCAAACAGGGGGCGCCCAGAATCAGCCCCAGCATTTT
CASSPTSQTGGAQNQPQHF
>.|.|TRBJ2-5|TRBV27
TGTGCCAGCAGCTTGAAGGTTGCAGGAGAGACCCAGTACTTC
CASSLKVAGETQYF
>.|once|TRBJ2-1|TRBV28
TGTGCCAGCAGTTTAATTGAGTACAATGAGCAGTTCTTC
CASSLIEYNEQFF
>TRBD2|.|TRBJ2-7|TRBV5-4
TGTGCCAGCAGCAGACGACACATCACCGGGGGGAAACACGAGCAGTACTTC
CASSRRHITGGKHEQYF
>TRBD2|.|TRBJ2-1|TRBV27
TGTGCCAGCAGTTTACTAGCGGGAGGCTATGAGCAGTTCTTC
CASSLLAGGYEQFF
>TRBD2|.|TRBJ2-3|TRBV6-5
TGTGCCAGCAGGCTAGCGGGAGGGGCAGATACGCAGTATTTT
CASRLAGGADTQYF
>.|.|TRBJ2-6|TRBV27
TGTGCCAGCAGTCAACACTCTGGGGCCAACGTCCTGACTTTC
CASSQHSGANVLTF
>.|once|TRBJ1-2|TRBV1
TGCACCAGCAGCCAAGAGACGCAGGGGCGGTATGGCTACACCTTC
CTSSQETQGRYGYTF
>.|.|TRBJ2-1|TRBV9
TGTGCCAGCAGCGTGGGTTTCGGGCAGGGTTGGAATGAGCAGTTCTTC
CASSVGFGQGWNEQFF
>TRBD2|.|TRBJ2-1|TRBV27
TGTGCCAGCAGTCCGGGGACTAGCGTGAACAATGAGCAGTTCTTC
CASSPGTSVNNEQFF
>.|.|TRBJ1-4|TRBV6-5
TGTGCCAGCAGTTGGATCCAGGGGATTAATGAAAAACTGTTTTTT
CASSWIQGINEKLFF
>TRBD1|.|TRBJ1-2|TRBV10-2
TGCGCCAGCAGTGGGACAGGGCCACTTGGTGAAGATGGCTACACCTTC
CASSGTGPLGEDGYTF
>TRBD1|.|TRBJ1-2|TRBV4-3
TGCGCCAGCAGCCAAGATCACGGAGGACAGGGTGAAGGCTACACCTTC
CASSQDHGGQGEGYTF
>.|once|TRBJ1-1|TRBV12-3/TRBV12-4
TGTGCCAGCAGTTTAACTTATCAATCTGAAGCTTTCTTT
CASSLTYQSEAFF